The rows below give T cell receptor beta chains drawn from one sample of a study of neurological immune-mediated disorders. TCRdb reprocessed the 5' RACE reads with MiXCR, giving one entry per CDR3 protein. The sample consists of 64,000 or so distinct CDR3 sequences, approximately 10% of them appearing once. The sample was PBMCs. Receptors were obtained from a man aged 25 to 45 in good health. Each CDR3 is given with its conserved first and last residue. Each record gives: CDR3 DNA, CDR3 protein, clone size, CDR3 length, V gene, J gene, D gene. D genes are given only for firm matches. Clone sizes are given selectively: once, few, many, or a class where the clone is expanded.

CDR3 DNA: TGTGCCAGCAGGGGACAGGGTGGGACTGAAGCTTTCTTT
CDR3 protein: CASRGQGGTEAFF
clone size: many
CDR3 length: 13
V gene: TRBV25-1
J gene: TRBJ1-1
D gene: TRBD1

CDR3 DNA: TGCGCCAGCAGCCAAGTGGGCTACACTGAAGCTTTCTTT
CDR3 protein: CASSQVGYTEAFF
clone size: many
CDR3 length: 13
V gene: TRBV4-1
J gene: TRBJ1-1
D gene: .

CDR3 DNA: TGCGCCAGCAGCTTCCGACAGGGGGCTGCCTACGAGCAGTACTTC
CDR3 protein: CASSFRQGAAYEQYF
clone size: few
CDR3 length: 15
V gene: TRBV4-1
J gene: TRBJ2-7
D gene: TRBD1

CDR3 DNA: TGCAGCGTCCAGGGGGTGAACACTGAAGCTTTCTTT
CDR3 protein: CSVQGVNTEAFF
clone size: many
CDR3 length: 12
V gene: TRBV29-1
J gene: TRBJ1-1
D gene: TRBD1

CDR3 DNA: TGCAGTGCTCCCGGACAGGGGGCCGGCGGGGATACCTACAATGAGCAGTTCTTC
CDR3 protein: CSAPGQGAGGDTYNEQFF
clone size: few
CDR3 length: 18
V gene: TRBV20-1
J gene: TRBJ2-1
D gene: TRBD1

CDR3 DNA: TGTGCCAGTAGTGCTACTAGCGCTCCTGCAAGCAATGAGCAGTTCTTC
CDR3 protein: CASSATSAPASNEQFF
clone size: many
CDR3 length: 16
V gene: TRBV19
J gene: TRBJ2-1
D gene: TRBD2

CDR3 DNA: TGTGCCAGCATCCCTTTCGGGGGAGACAGGGGAGAAAAACTGTTTTTT
CDR3 protein: CASIPFGGDRGEKLFF
clone size: many
CDR3 length: 16
V gene: TRBV28
J gene: TRBJ1-4
D gene: TRBD1

CDR3 DNA: TGTGCCAGCAGCGCCCCGGGATACGAGCAGTACTTC
CDR3 protein: CASSAPGYEQYF
clone size: many
CDR3 length: 12
V gene: TRBV7-9
J gene: TRBJ2-7
D gene: .

CDR3 DNA: TGCGCCAGCAGCTCTGCTACGACGACCGACGCAGCTTTCTTT
CDR3 protein: CASSSATTTDAAFF
clone size: many
CDR3 length: 14
V gene: TRBV5-1
J gene: TRBJ1-1
D gene: .

CDR3 DNA: TGTGCCAGCAGTGAAGGTTACGGGGAGAGCTCCTACAATGAGCAGTTCTTC
CDR3 protein: CASSEGYGESSYNEQFF
clone size: many
CDR3 length: 17
V gene: TRBV2
J gene: TRBJ2-1
D gene: .

CDR3 DNA: TGTGCCAGCAGCCGGGGGTTTGGAAACACCATATATTTT
CDR3 protein: CASSRGFGNTIYF
clone size: many
CDR3 length: 13
V gene: TRBV14
J gene: TRBJ1-3
D gene: .

CDR3 DNA: TGTGCCAACTCAAAATCGCCCGGAGAAACAGCTACGCAGTATTTT
CDR3 protein: CANSKSPGETATQYF
clone size: once
CDR3 length: 15
V gene: TRBV18
J gene: TRBJ2-3
D gene: .

CDR3 DNA: TGTGCCAGCAGACCAGGGGGCAACATTCAGTCCTACGAGCAGTACTTC
CDR3 protein: CASRPGGNIQSYEQYF
clone size: many
CDR3 length: 16
V gene: TRBV12-3/TRBV12-4
J gene: TRBJ2-7
D gene: TRBD1

CDR3 DNA: TGTGCCAGCAGTAGGGGGGACACCGCTGAGCAGTTCTTC
CDR3 protein: CASSRGDTAEQFF
clone size: many
CDR3 length: 13
V gene: TRBV6-2/TRBV6-3
J gene: TRBJ2-1
D gene: .

CDR3 DNA: TGTGCCAGCAGCCAAGACCGGGGTGGCTACGAGCAGTACTTC
CDR3 protein: CASSQDRGGYEQYF
clone size: many
CDR3 length: 14
V gene: TRBV14
J gene: TRBJ2-7
D gene: .

CDR3 DNA: TGTGCCAGCAGCCCCCGACTAGATTACACCGGGGAGCTGTTTTTT
CDR3 protein: CASSPRLDYTGELFF
clone size: many
CDR3 length: 15
V gene: TRBV7-8
J gene: TRBJ2-2
D gene: .

CDR3 DNA: TGTGCCAGCAGCCGACTGGACAGATCCTACGAGCAGTACTTC
CDR3 protein: CASSRLDRSYEQYF
clone size: many
CDR3 length: 14
V gene: TRBV28
J gene: TRBJ2-7
D gene: .

CDR3 DNA: TGTGCCAGCAACCGGGGGTATAATTCACCCCTCCACTTT
CDR3 protein: CASNRGYNSPLHF
clone size: many
CDR3 length: 13
V gene: TRBV14
J gene: TRBJ1-6
D gene: .

CDR3 DNA: TGTGCCAGCGGACAGGGGCTGGTGAACACTGAAGCTTTCTTT
CDR3 protein: CASGQGLVNTEAFF
clone size: many
CDR3 length: 14
V gene: TRBV27
J gene: TRBJ1-1
D gene: TRBD1

CDR3 DNA: TGCAGTGCTAGCGTACAGGGGTACCCCTACGAGCAGTACTTC
CDR3 protein: CSASVQGYPYEQYF
clone size: many
CDR3 length: 14
V gene: TRBV20-1
J gene: TRBJ2-7
D gene: TRBD1

CDR3 DNA: TGTGCCAGCAGCCAAGACGGGACTGGGACGTATGAGCAGTACTTC
CDR3 protein: CASSQDGTGTYEQYF
clone size: many
CDR3 length: 15
V gene: TRBV4-2
J gene: TRBJ2-7
D gene: .

CDR3 DNA: TGTGCCAGCAGTTTAAGATCGGACGATGGTAGCAATCAGCCCCAGCATTTT
CDR3 protein: CASSLRSDDGSNQPQHF
clone size: many
CDR3 length: 17
V gene: TRBV27
J gene: TRBJ1-5
D gene: .

CDR3 DNA: TGCGCCAGCAGGGACAGGCCCAATGAGCAGTTCTTC
CDR3 protein: CASRDRPNEQFF
clone size: many
CDR3 length: 12
V gene: TRBV5-1
J gene: TRBJ2-1
D gene: TRBD1

CDR3 DNA: TGCGCCAGCAGCCCGGAGGGACTAGGTCTCGGTGAGCAGTTCTTC
CDR3 protein: CASSPEGLGLGEQFF
clone size: many
CDR3 length: 15
V gene: TRBV5-1
J gene: TRBJ2-1
D gene: TRBD2

CDR3 DNA: TGTGCCAGCAGCCACCCAGGGACCATCACAGATACGCAGTATTTT
CDR3 protein: CASSHPGTITDTQYF
clone size: many
CDR3 length: 15
V gene: TRBV28
J gene: TRBJ2-3
D gene: .

CDR3 DNA: TGTGCCAGCAGCCGAGGAGCCCAAGAGACCCAGTACTTC
CDR3 protein: CASSRGAQETQYF
clone size: many
CDR3 length: 13
V gene: TRBV7-2
J gene: TRBJ2-5
D gene: .

CDR3 DNA: TGCGCCAGCGGCAGTACGACTAGCGGGGGATACAATGAGCAGTTCTTC
CDR3 protein: CASGSTTSGGYNEQFF
clone size: many
CDR3 length: 16
V gene: TRBV5-1
J gene: TRBJ2-1
D gene: TRBD2

CDR3 DNA: TGCAGTGCCGACTTATCCTACGAGCAGTACTTC
CDR3 protein: CSADLSYEQYF
clone size: many
CDR3 length: 11
V gene: TRBV20-1
J gene: TRBJ2-7
D gene: .

CDR3 DNA: TGTGCCATCAGTGAGGGAGAGATCAGCTCCTACGAGCAGTACTTC
CDR3 protein: CAISEGEISSYEQYF
clone size: many
CDR3 length: 15
V gene: TRBV10-3
J gene: TRBJ2-7
D gene: .

CDR3 DNA: TGCAGTGCTAGAGATTTGACAGGGGAGGAGACCCAGTACTTC
CDR3 protein: CSARDLTGEETQYF
clone size: many
CDR3 length: 14
V gene: TRBV20-1
J gene: TRBJ2-5
D gene: TRBD1

CDR3 DNA: TGTGCCAGCTCCCCCCTGGGGCAGTTAAACTCTGGGGCCAACGTCCTGACTTTC
CDR3 protein: CASSPLGQLNSGANVLTF
clone size: many
CDR3 length: 18
V gene: TRBV18
J gene: TRBJ2-6
D gene: .

CDR3 DNA: TGCAGTGCTAGAGATGGTCAGGGTCATGAGACCCAGTACTTC
CDR3 protein: CSARDGQGHETQYF
clone size: .
CDR3 length: 14
V gene: TRBV20-1
J gene: TRBJ2-5
D gene: .

CDR3 DNA: TGTGCCAGCAGCCCTTCGGACCTTCAAGAGACCCAGTACTTC
CDR3 protein: CASSPSDLQETQYF
clone size: many
CDR3 length: 14
V gene: TRBV5-6
J gene: TRBJ2-5
D gene: .

CDR3 DNA: TGTGCCAGCAGCTTACATGGCGTCTCGTCCCTCCACTTT
CDR3 protein: CASSLHGVSSLHF
clone size: many
CDR3 length: 13
V gene: TRBV7-8
J gene: TRBJ1-6
D gene: .

CDR3 DNA: TGTGCCAGCAGCACCAACGGTAACGAGCAGTACTTC
CDR3 protein: CASSTNGNEQYF
clone size: many
CDR3 length: 12
V gene: TRBV7-6
J gene: TRBJ2-7
D gene: .

CDR3 DNA: TGCGCCAGCAGCCAAGAGGGAGACTACGAGCAGTACTTC
CDR3 protein: CASSQEGDYEQYF
clone size: many
CDR3 length: 13
V gene: TRBV4-1
J gene: TRBJ2-7
D gene: .

CDR3 DNA: TGCGCCAGCAGCCAAGACATAGCGGTTACCTACGAGCAGTACTTC
CDR3 protein: CASSQDIAVTYEQYF
clone size: many
CDR3 length: 15
V gene: TRBV4-1
J gene: TRBJ2-7
D gene: .

CDR3 DNA: TGTGCCAGCAGTATCGCGGGCCAGGGAGCGGGCGAGCAGTACTTC
CDR3 protein: CASSIAGQGAGEQYF
clone size: .
CDR3 length: 15
V gene: TRBV6-6
J gene: TRBJ2-7
D gene: .

CDR3 DNA: TGTGCCAGCAGCCTTCAAGGGGTTAGCGGAGATACGCAGTATTTT
CDR3 protein: CASSLQGVSGDTQYF
clone size: many
CDR3 length: 15
V gene: TRBV7-9
J gene: TRBJ2-3
D gene: .

CDR3 DNA: TGCGCCAGCAGCTTGGATCGGACTAGCGGGAGACGTAAGCAGTTCTTC
CDR3 protein: CASSLDRTSGRRKQFF
clone size: .
CDR3 length: 16
V gene: TRBV5-1
J gene: TRBJ2-1
D gene: TRBD2